The 30 T cell receptor beta chains presented below share a single source sample, sequenced in a study of T cell repertoires in cytomegalovirus infection. TCRdb called the reads again in MiXCR, with one record for every CDR3 protein. The sample records more than 250,000 distinct CDR3 sequences, approximately 25% being singletons. No antigens are known for them. This material consisted of cultured PBMCs, taken from culture after CMV antigen stimulation. Source of these receptors: a human donor in good health (CMV status not recorded). Some clones in this sample may be carry-over from other donors' samples.

For this clonotype: Being one base from a much bigger clone, this may be a read error. The V gene is TRBV7-2, the J gene TRBJ1-6; a possible D gene is TRBD1 (5 bases). The CDR3 contains 15 residues. The germline CDR1 and CDR2 sequences are SGHTA and FQGNSA. Trimming pared 1 base from V and 8 bases from J, leaving 12 bases between. The CDR3 region has the DNA TGTGCCAGCAGCTTAGTGGGGCAGGGCGATTCACCCCTCCACTTT. Protein product: CASSLVGQGDSPLHF. The whole variable domain, filled in from reference TRBV7-2 and TRBJ1-6, reads GAGVSQSPSNKVTEKGKDVELRCDPISGHTALYWYRQSLGQGLEFLIYFQGNSAPDKSGLPSDRFSAERTGGSVSTLTIQRTQQEDSAVYLCASSLVGQGDSPLHFGNGTRLTVT.

The table lists this clonotype with a few counts. The chain links TRBV2 to TRBJ2-1, with D perhaps given as TRBD1 or TRBD2 (5 bases each). The germline V gene has CDR1 SNHLY and CDR2 FYNNEI. V was trimmed by 7 bases and J by 4 bases, leaving 17 bases between them. This CDR3 is 15 amino acids long. The CDR3 protein is CASMRDGEIYNEQFF. The CDR3 nucleotides read TGTGCCAGCATGAGGGACGGGGAGATTTACAATGAGCAGTTCTTC.

This clonotype appeared a few times. The V gene is TRBV10-3, the J gene TRBJ2-5, with D possibly being TRBD1 or TRBD2 (5 bases each). The CDR3 consists of 16 residues. CDR1 ENHRY and CDR2 SYGVKD come from the germline V gene. Between the trimmed V and J ends, which lost 5 bases and 7 bases, there was a span of 23 bases. The CDR3 nucleotides read TGTGCCATCAGTCCTTACTCCGGAGGACAAGGCGGGACCCAGTACTTC. It codes for CAISPYSGGQGGTQYF.

The CDR3 sequence is CASSRQSGTGSPDTQYF. The DNA of the CDR3 is TGCGCCAGCAGCCGACAATCCGGGACAGGGTCCCCAGATACGCAGTATTTT. The J gene is TRBJ2-3, the V gene TRBV4-1; TRBD1 matches 9 bases. Germline trimming cut 4 bases from V and 4 bases from J; bases unmatched to any gene: 12. The germline V gene has CDR1 MGHRA and CDR2 YSYEKL. The CDR3 has 17 amino acids.

This clonotype was observed a few times. The genes are TRBV19 and TRBJ2-5; TRBD2 aligns across 8 bases. The V segment lost 1 base and the J segment 4 bases; nucleotides outside the gene matches: 11. The CDR3 length is 17 residues. Germline V CDR1 and CDR2: LNHDA, SQIVND (reference sequence). CDR3 nucleotide sequence: TGTGCCAGTAGTATAGGGGGGCTCGCGGGAGGAGGAGAGACCCAGTACTTC. This encodes CASSIGGLAGGGETQYF. Full variable domain (outside the CDR3, taken from reference TRBV19 and TRBJ2-5): DGGITQSPKYLFRKEGQNVTLSCEQNLNHDAMYWYRQDPGQGLRLIYYSQIVNDFQKGDIAEGYSVSREKKESFPLTVTSAQKNPTAFYLCASSIGGLAGGGETQYFGPGTRLLVL.

This clonotype was seen at least ten times. V and J are TRBV7-2 and TRBJ2-1, with 8 bases fitting TRBD2. Per the germline V gene, CDR1 is SGHTA and CDR2 is FQGNSA. The length of the CDR3 is 17 residues. With 5 bases clipped from V and 5 bases from J, the junction kept 14 bases outside the gene matches. CDR3 in DNA: TGTGCCAGCAGCCCTTCGGGATGGAGCGGGAGCAACAATGAGCAGTTCTTC. It translates to CASSPSGWSGSNNEQFF.

This clonotype was seen ten or more times. This rearrangement joins TRBV7-2 to TRBJ2-3, with a weak D call TRBD2 (6 bases). Germline-derived CDR1 and CDR2 are SGHTA and FQGNSA. The CDR3 has 17 residues. V lost 2 bases and J 2 bases, leaving 17 bases between the germline ends. CDR3 nucleotide sequence: TGTGCCAGCAGCTTACGGGTTGGGCGGGATTTCACAGATACGCAGTATTTT. Its translation is CASSLRVGRDFTDTQYF.

This clonotype was observed at least ten times. V gene TRBV20-1 combines with J gene TRBJ2-2; 12 nucleotides align to TRBD2. V lost 3 bases and J lost 3; bases outside the gene matches: 8. CDR1 is DFQATT, CDR2 SNEGSKA, per germline (reference sequence). The CDR3 is 17 residues long. CDR3 DNA sequence: TGCAGTGCTAGCACACTAGCGGGAGGCAGCCACACCGGGGAGCTGTTTTTT. This translates into CSASTLAGGSHTGELFF.

This clonotype was detected a few times. The CDR3 nucleotides are TGTGCCAGCAGCCAACGGCTAGCGGTTAGCTCCTACAATGAGCAGTTCTTC. It codes for CASSQRLAVSSYNEQFF. The rearrangement links TRBV7-2 to TRBJ2-1; 7 bases align to TRBD2. CDR3 length equals 17 residues. The V and J ends lost 5 bases and 0 bases, in that order; junction bases with no gene match: 10. Germline loops: CDR1 SGHTA, CDR2 FQGNSA.

This clonotype turned up a few times. The V gene is TRBV18, the J gene TRBJ1-2; D is undetermined. Trimming took 4 bases from V and 6 from J, leaving 9 bases between them. This CDR3 has 12 amino acids. The V gene's germline CDR1 is KGHSH and CDR2 LQKENI. CDR3 loop: CASSRLGDGYTF. CDR3 sequence (DNA): TGTGCCAGCTCACGACTCGGGGATGGCTACACCTTC.

At least ten counts were recorded for this clonotype. The chain carries TRBV6-2 or TRBV6-3 and TRBJ2-1; weak D call: TRBD2 (6 bases). Between the trimmed V and J ends, which lost 8 bases and 3 bases, there was a span of 11 bases. Germline V gives CDR1 MNHEY, CDR2 SVGEGT. The CDR3 runs to 13 residues. This CDR3 reads CASSGVFYNEQFF. The CDR3 DNA follows: TGTGCCAGCTCGGGGGTCTTCTACAATGAGCAGTTCTTC.

This clonotype was detected a few times. This chain links TRBV12-3 or TRBV12-4 with TRBJ2-3; 7 bases line up with TRBD2. CDR3 length: 15 amino acids. Trimming took 3 bases from V and 2 from J; bases not matched to a gene: 5. The CDR3 spells CASSFGDYSTDTQYF. The CDR3 coding sequence is TGTGCCAGCAGTTTTGGGGACTATTCCACAGATACGCAGTATTTT.

This clonotype has a count of ten or more. In nucleotides, the CDR3 is TGTGCCAGCAGCTTCTCTGAAGCGGGGAACAATGAGCAGTTCTTC. The encoded protein is CASSFSEAGNNEQFF. This chain links TRBV7-9 with TRBJ2-1; 7 bases are shared with TRBD2. J was trimmed by 5 bases and V by 3 bases; bases with no gene match: 7. This CDR3 has 15 amino acids. Germline loops: CDR1 SEHNR, CDR2 FQNEAQ (reference sequence).

This clonotype showed up many times. The rearrangement joins TRBV7-2 to TRBJ2-1, with D uncertain. CDR1 and CDR2 (germline): SGHTA, FQGNSA. This CDR3 comprises 15 residues. V was cut by 1 base and J by 7 bases, with 14 bases left in between. The CDR3 loop is CASSLDPLGSNEQFF. The CDR3 coding sequence is TGTGCCAGCAGCTTAGACCCTCTGGGCTCGAATGAGCAGTTCTTC.

The rearrangement uses TRBV2 and TRBJ1-6, with D possibly being TRBD1 (5 bases). Trimming took 1 base from V and 8 from J, leaving 9 bases between them. Germline CDR1 SNHLY, CDR2 FYNNEI. This CDR3 is 14 amino acids long. The CDR3 protein is CASSEGGFDSPLHF. As DNA, the CDR3 is TGTGCCAGCAGTGAAGGGGGCTTCGATTCACCCCTCCACTTT.

V is TRBV6-2 or TRBV6-3 and J is TRBJ1-1, with D unclear. Looked up from germline, CDR1 is MNHEY and CDR2 is SVGEGT. V lost 4 bases and J 4 bases, leaving 10 bases between the germline ends. The CDR3 is 13 amino acids. The CDR3 protein is CASSSATGTEAFF. The CDR3 DNA reads as TGTGCCAGCAGTTCAGCCACGGGCACTGAAGCTTTCTTT.

This clonotype was observed a handful of times. The CDR3 DNA reads as TGTGCCAGTAGTCACGGTCCTTGGGTCGGTCAAGAGACCCAGTACTTC. Its protein product is CASSHGPWVGQETQYF. V is TRBV19 and J is TRBJ2-5, with no clear D. The CDR3 spans 16 residues. Trimming took off 5 bases at V and 2 bases at J, with 18 bases between the two ends. Per germline, CDR1 LNHDA and CDR2 SQIVND (reference sequence). The full variable domain, its missing parts supplied by reference TRBV19 and TRBJ2-5, is DGGITQSPKYLFRKEGQNVTLSCEQNLNHDAMYWYRQDPGQGLRLIYYSQIVNDFQKGDIAEGYSVSREKKESFPLTVTSAQKNPTAFYLCASSHGPWVGQETQYFGPGTRLLVL.

The chain carries TRBV6-5 and TRBJ2-1, with D uncertain. V was clipped by 6 bases and J by 9 bases, with 21 bases between them. Germline values: CDR1 MNHEY, CDR2 SVGAGI. CDR3 length equals 15 residues. The CDR3 DNA reads TGTGCCAGCAGCCGGTCGACCGCCGGAATATTTGAGCAGTTCTTC. Protein product: CASSRSTAGIFEQFF.

This clonotype was counted only a few times. The chain has TRBV12-3 or TRBV12-4 and TRBJ2-3, with 14 bases matching TRBD2. The CDR3 length is 15 residues. V gave up 5 bases and J gave up 4 bases; unmatched junction bases: 2. The CDR3 region has the DNA TGTGCCAGCAGTCGGACTAGCGGGAGGCCAGATACGCAGTATTTT. This codes for CASSRTSGRPDTQYF.

About this clonotype itself: The germline gene is not matched at one end of the junction; a read error may be the cause. The CDR3, as DNA: TGTGCCAGCAGTACTACGGGACTCCCGACGAATTTT. Protein product: CASSTTGLPTNF. The rearrangement joins TRBV6-2 or TRBV6-3 to TRBJ1-5, with a weak D call TRBD1 (5 bases). The CDR3 totals 12 residues. Germline V gene lookup returns CDR1 MNHEY and CDR2 SVGEGT.

This rearrangement joins TRBV7-9 to TRBJ1-2; D perhaps matches TRBD1 (5 bases). Trimming took off 5 bases at V and 7 bases at J, with 14 bases between the two ends. CDR1 is SEHNR, CDR2 FQNEAQ, per germline (reference sequence). The CDR3 covers 13 residues. DNA for the CDR3: TGTGCCAGCAGCGCGGGGGTCCCTTCTGGCTACACCTTC. Protein: CASSAGVPSGYTF.

This chain uses TRBV30 with TRBJ1-6; possibly TRBD1 for D (6 bases). Trimming took 0 bases from V and 13 from J, leaving 16 bases between them. The CDR3 is 14 amino acids. Germline assignment: CDR1 GTSNPN and CDR2 SVGIG (reference sequence). The CDR3 sequence: CAWSVRGRRGPLHF. The CDR3 DNA reads TGTGCCTGGAGTGTACGGGGGCGGCGCGGGCCCCTCCACTTT.

Only a few counts were recorded for this clonotype. The chain uses TRBV7-2 and TRBJ1-2; TRBD1 matches 11 bases. The V and J ends lost 1 base and 7 bases, in that order; junction bases with no gene match: 11. This CDR3 spans 17 amino acids. Germline CDR1 reads SGHTA; CDR2 reads FQGNSA. The CDR3 reads CASSLVVLGQGDRGYTF. CDR3 sequence (DNA): TGTGCCAGCAGCTTAGTAGTGTTGGGACAGGGGGATCGTGGCTACACCTTC.

This clonotype was observed a handful of times. J is TRBJ2-2 and V is TRBV12-3 or TRBV12-4, with D unresolved. CDR3 length: 14 residues. V lost 6 bases to trimming and J lost 6 bases, with 14 bases between them. The CDR3 region has the DNA TGTGCCAGCAGGAGAATGGGATTCTCCGGGGAGCTGTTTTTT. This encodes CASRRMGFSGELFF.

The J gene is TRBJ2-1, the V gene TRBV7-3; maybe TRBD1 (5 bases). The V gene lost 0 bases and the J gene lost 9 bases, with 9 bases spanning the gap. The CDR3 runs 13 residues. CDR1 is SGHTA, CDR2 FQGTGA, per germline. CDR3 region: CASSLTLRGEQFF. CDR3 sequence (DNA): TGTGCCAGCAGCTTAACCCTAAGGGGTGAGCAGTTCTTC.

The chain is built from TRBV11-2 and TRBJ1-1; D possibly corresponds to TRBD1 (5 bases). Trimming stripped 3 bases from V and 2 bases from J, with 16 bases between. This CDR3 region has 16 residues. Germline V gene lookup returns CDR1 SGHAT and CDR2 FQNNGV. This chain's CDR3 is CASSFFTVGGNTEAFF. The CDR3 DNA sequence: TGTGCCAGCAGCTTCTTCACGGTTGGGGGAAACACTGAAGCTTTCTTT.

V usage is TRBV7-2 and J usage is TRBJ2-2; either TRBD1 or TRBD2 may fit D (5 bases each). V dropped 8 bases and J dropped 2 bases, with 12 bases sitting between them. Germline V gene sequence: CDR1 SGHTA, CDR2 FQGNSA. CDR3 length equals 14 residues. The CDR3 loop is CASGTIFNTGELFF. CDR3 bases: TGTGCCAGCGGGACGATATTTAACACCGGGGAGCTGTTTTTT.

This clonotype has more than one count but fewer than ten. CDR3 loop: CASSSPSGREMAGELFF. CDR3 in DNA: TGTGCCAGCAGCTCTCCTAGCGGGAGGGAAATGGCCGGGGAGCTGTTTTTT. The genes are TRBV11-3 and TRBJ2-2; 12 bases agree with TRBD2. There are 17 residues in the CDR3. Germline values: CDR1 SGHNT, CDR2 YENEEA. With 4 bases clipped from V and 6 bases from J, the junction kept 9 bases outside the gene matches.

This clonotype was counted many times. This rearrangement joins TRBV7-2 to TRBJ2-7, with D perhaps assigned TRBD1 or TRBD2 (5 bases each). V was pared by 4 bases and J by 7 bases, with 14 bases between. The germline V gene encodes CDR1 SGHTA and CDR2 FQGNSA. This CDR3 contains 13 residues. The chain's CDR3 is CASSSGRLGEQYV. The DNA of the CDR3 is TGTGCCAGCAGCTCGGGACGTCTAGGGGAGCAGTACGTC.

The J gene is TRBJ2-1, the V gene TRBV10-3; 13 bases agree with TRBD2. This CDR3 is built from 14 residues. The J segment lost 10 bases and the V segment lost 4 bases, leaving 4 bases of the junction unmatched. Germline V CDR1 and CDR2: ENHRY, SYGVKD. The CDR3 nucleotides read TGTGCCATCAGTGTGACTAGCGGGAGGAACGAGCAGTTCTTC. This gives the protein CAISVTSGRNEQFF.